This T cell receptor beta chain stems from a study of T cells in Graves' hyperthyroidism and ophthalmopathy. About the study: Peripheral blood collection took place at initial diagnosis, before any treatment. Study-wide results and limits: Stable hyperthyroidism was separated from ophthalmopathy by a model based on 13 V-J features. Most clonotypes that expanded in the thyroid above 0.001 also showed up in blood.

Germline-derived CDR1 and CDR2 are DFQATT and SNEGSKA (reference sequence). V shed 6 bases and J 3 bases; nucleotides not matched to a gene: 4. This CDR3 has 12 residues. In this sample, this clonotype turned up many times. Its specificity is unknown. What was amplified from RNA transcripts were TCR beta CDR3 regions. The TCR CDR3 was amplified in a first-round RT-PCR using the HTBI primer set. TCRdb re-called the multiplex PCR reads through MiXCR, storing one row per CDR3 protein. Of around 520,000 distinct CDR3 sequences in the sample, over 13% were seen once. V usage is TRBV20-1 and J usage is TRBJ1-2; the match to TRBD1 covers 7 bases. The sample taken for sequencing was blood. This sequence originates from a woman aged 18-29 years with Graves' hyperthyroidism. The CDR3 reads CSAIQGDYGYTF. DNA of the CDR3: TGCAGTGCCATCCAGGGGGACTATGGCTACACCTTC.